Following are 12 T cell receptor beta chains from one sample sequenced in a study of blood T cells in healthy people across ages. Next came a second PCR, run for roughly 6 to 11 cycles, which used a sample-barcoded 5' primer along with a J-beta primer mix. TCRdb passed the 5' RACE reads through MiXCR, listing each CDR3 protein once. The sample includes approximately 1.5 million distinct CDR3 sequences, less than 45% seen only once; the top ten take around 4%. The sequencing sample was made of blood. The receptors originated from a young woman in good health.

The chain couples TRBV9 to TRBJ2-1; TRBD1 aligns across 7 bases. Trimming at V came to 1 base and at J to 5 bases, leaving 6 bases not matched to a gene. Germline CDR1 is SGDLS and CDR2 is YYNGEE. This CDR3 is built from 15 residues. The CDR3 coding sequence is TGTGCCAGCAGCGTATACGGACAGGATGACAATGAGCAGTTCTTC. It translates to CASSVYGQDDNEQFF.

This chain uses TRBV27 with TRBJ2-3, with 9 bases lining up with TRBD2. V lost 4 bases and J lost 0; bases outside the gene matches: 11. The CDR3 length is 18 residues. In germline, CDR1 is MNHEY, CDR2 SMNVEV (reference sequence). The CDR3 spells CASSSSPSGIASTDTQYF. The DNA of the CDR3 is TGTGCCAGCAGTTCGTCCCCTAGCGGGATAGCAAGCACAGATACGCAGTATTTT.

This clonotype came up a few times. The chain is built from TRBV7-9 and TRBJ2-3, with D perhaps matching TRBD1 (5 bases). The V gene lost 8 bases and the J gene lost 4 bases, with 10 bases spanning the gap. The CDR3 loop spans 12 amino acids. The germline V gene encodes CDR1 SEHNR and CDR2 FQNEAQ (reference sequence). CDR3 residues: CASSRQSDTQYF. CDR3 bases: TGTGCCAGCTCCCGACAGTCAGATACGCAGTATTTT.

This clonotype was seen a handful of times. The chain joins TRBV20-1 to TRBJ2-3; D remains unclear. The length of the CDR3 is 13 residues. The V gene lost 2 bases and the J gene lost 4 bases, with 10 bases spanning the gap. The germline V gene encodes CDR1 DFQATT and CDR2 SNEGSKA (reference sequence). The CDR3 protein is CSARQDGADTQYF. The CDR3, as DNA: TGCAGTGCTAGACAAGATGGGGCAGATACGCAGTATTTT.

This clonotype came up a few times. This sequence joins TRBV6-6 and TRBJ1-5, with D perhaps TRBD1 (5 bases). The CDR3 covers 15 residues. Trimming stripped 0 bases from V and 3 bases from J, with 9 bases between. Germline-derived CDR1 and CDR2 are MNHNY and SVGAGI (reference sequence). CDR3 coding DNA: TGTGCCAGCAGTTACTCTAGACAGCTCAATCAGCCCCAGCATTTT. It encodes CASSYSRQLNQPQHF.

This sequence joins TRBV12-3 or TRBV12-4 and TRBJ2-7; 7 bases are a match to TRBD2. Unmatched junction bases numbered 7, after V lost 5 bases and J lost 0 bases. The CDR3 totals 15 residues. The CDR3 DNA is TGTGCCAGCAGTGAGTTAGCGGGTCGCTCCTACGAGCAGTACTTC. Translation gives CASSELAGRSYEQYF.

The CDR3 protein is CASSYSGLAGAPNQETQYF. In nucleotides, the CDR3 is TGTGCCAGCAGTTACTCGGGACTAGCGGGAGCCCCAAACCAAGAGACCCAGTACTTC. The V call is TRBV6-5, the J call TRBJ2-5; TRBD2 matches 14 bases. Germline V gene data show CDR1 as MNHEY and CDR2 as SVGAGI. The CDR3 has 19 residues. Trimming cost V 0 bases and J 0 bases; bases outside gene matches: 6.

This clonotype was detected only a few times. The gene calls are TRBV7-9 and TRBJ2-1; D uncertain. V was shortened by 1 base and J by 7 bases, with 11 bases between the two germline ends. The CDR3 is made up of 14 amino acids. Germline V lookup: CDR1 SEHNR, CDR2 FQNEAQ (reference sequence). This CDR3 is CASSLVFVFNEQFF. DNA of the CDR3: TGTGCCAGCAGCTTAGTTTTCGTTTTTAATGAGCAGTTCTTC.

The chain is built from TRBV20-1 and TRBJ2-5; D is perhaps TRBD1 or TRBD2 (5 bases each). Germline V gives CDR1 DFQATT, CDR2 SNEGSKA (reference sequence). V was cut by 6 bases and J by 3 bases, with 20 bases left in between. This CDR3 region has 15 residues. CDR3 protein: CSAHSHGTVEETQYF. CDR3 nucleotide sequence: TGCAGTGCCCATTCACACGGGACGGTCGAAGAGACCCAGTACTTC.

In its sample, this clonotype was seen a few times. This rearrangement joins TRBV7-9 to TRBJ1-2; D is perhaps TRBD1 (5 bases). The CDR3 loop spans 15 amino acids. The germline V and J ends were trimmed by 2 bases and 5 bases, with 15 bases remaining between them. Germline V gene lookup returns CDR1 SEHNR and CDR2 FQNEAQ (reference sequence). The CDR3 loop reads CASSLYEGPPYGYTF. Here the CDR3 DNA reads TGTGCCAGCAGCTTATATGAGGGACCACCTTATGGCTACACCTTC.

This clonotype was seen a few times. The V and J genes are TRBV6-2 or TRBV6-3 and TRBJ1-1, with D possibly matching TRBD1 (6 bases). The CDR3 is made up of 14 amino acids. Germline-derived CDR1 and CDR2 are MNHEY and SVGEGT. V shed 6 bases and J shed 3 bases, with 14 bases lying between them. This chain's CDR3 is CASSWTVQYTEAFF. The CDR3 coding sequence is TGTGCCAGCAGCTGGACAGTTCAATACACTGAAGCTTTCTTT.

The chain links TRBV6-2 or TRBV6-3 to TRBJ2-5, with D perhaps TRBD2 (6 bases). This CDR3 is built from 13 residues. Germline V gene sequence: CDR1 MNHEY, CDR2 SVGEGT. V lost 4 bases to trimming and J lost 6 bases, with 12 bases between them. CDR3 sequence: CASSSPAGKTQYF. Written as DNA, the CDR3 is TGTGCCAGCAGTTCCCCCGCGGGAAAGACCCAGTACTTC.